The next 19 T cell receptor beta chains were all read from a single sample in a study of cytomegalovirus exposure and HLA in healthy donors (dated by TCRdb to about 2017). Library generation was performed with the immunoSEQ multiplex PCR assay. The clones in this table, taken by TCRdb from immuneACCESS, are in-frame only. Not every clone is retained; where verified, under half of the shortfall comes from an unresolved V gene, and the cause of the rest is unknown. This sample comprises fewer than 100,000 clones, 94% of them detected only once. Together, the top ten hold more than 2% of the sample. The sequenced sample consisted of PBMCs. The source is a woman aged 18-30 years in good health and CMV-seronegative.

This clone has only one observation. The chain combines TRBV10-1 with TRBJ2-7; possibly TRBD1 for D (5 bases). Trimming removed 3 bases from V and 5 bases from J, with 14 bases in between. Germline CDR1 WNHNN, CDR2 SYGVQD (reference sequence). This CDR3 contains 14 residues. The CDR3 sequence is CASSEGQGYHEQYF. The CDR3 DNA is TGCGCCAGCAGTGAAGGGCAGGGATACCACGAGCAGTACTTC.

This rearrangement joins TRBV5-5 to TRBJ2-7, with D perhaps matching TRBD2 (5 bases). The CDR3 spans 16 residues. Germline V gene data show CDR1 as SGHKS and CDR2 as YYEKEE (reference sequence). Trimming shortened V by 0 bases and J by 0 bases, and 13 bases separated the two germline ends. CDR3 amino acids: CASSLDLAGSSYEQYF. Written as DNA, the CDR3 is TGTGCCAGCAGCTTGGATCTTGCGGGCAGCTCCTACGAGCAGTACTTC. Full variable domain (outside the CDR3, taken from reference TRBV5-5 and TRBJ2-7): DAGVTQSPTHLIKTRGQQVTLRCSPISGHKSVSWYQQVLGQGPQFIFQYYEKEERGRGNFPDRFSARQFPNYSSELNVNALLLGDSALYLCASSLDLAGSSYEQYFGPGTRLTVT.

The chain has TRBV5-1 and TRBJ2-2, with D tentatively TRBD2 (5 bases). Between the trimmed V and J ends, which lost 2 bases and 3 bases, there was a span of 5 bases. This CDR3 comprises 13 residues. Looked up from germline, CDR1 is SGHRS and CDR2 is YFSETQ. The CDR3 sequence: CASSFGDTGELFF. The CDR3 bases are TGCGCCAGCAGCTTCGGGGACACCGGGGAGCTGTTTTTT.

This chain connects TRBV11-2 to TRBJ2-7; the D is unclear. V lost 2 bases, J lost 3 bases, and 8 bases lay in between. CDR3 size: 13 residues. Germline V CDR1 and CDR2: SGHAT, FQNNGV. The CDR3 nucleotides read TGTGCCAGCAGCTTAATACAGAGCTACGAGCAGTACTTC. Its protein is CASSLIQSYEQYF. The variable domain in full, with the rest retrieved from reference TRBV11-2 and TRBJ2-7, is EAGVAQSPRYKIIEKRQSVAFWCNPISGHATLYWYQQILGQGPKLLIQFQNNGVVDDSQLPKDRFSAERLKGVDSTLKIQPAKLEDSAVYLCASSLIQSYEQYFGPGTRLTVT.

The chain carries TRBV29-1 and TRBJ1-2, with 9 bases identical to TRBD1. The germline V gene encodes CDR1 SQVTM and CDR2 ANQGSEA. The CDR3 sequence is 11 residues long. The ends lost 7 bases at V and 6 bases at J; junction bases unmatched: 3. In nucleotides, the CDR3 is TGCAGCGCCGGGACAGGGAATGGCTACACCTTC. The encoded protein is CSAGTGNGYTF.

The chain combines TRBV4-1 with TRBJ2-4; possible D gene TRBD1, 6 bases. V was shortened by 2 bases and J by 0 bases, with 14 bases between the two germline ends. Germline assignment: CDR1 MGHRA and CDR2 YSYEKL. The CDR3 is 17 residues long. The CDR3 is CASSQTGQPLAKNIQYF. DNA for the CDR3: TGCGCCAGCAGCCAAACGGGACAACCTCTAGCCAAAAACATTCAGTACTTC.

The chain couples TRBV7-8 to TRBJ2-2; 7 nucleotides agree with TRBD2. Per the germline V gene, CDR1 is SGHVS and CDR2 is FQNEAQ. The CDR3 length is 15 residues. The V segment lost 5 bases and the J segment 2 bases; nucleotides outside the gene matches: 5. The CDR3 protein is CASSPREGNTGELFF. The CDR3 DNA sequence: TGTGCCAGCAGCCCGAGGGAGGGAAACACCGGGGAGCTGTTTTTT.

The DNA of the CDR3 is TGTGCCAGCAGCACACAGGGGTATGGGGCCAACGTCCTGACTTTC. Translated, it gives CASSTQGYGANVLTF. The J gene is TRBJ2-6, the V gene TRBV7-3; 7 bases are shared with TRBD1. The germline gives CDR1 SGHTA, CDR2 FQGTGA. The CDR3 runs to 15 residues. The V gene end was trimmed by 5 bases and the J gene end by 3 bases; junction bases not matched to a gene: 4.

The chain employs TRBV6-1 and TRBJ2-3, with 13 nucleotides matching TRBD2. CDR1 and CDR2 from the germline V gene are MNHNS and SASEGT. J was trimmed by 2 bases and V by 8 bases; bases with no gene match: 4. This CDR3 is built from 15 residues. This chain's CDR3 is CASRGLAGATDTQYF. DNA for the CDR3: TGTGCCAGCCGAGGACTAGCGGGAGCCACAGATACGCAGTATTTT.

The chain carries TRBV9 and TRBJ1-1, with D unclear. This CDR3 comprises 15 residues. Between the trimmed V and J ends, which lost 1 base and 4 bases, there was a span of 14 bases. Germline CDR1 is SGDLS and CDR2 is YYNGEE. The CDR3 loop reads CASSVPPEGITEAFF. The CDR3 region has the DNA TGTGCCAGCAGCGTACCCCCGGAGGGTATCACTGAAGCTTTCTTT.

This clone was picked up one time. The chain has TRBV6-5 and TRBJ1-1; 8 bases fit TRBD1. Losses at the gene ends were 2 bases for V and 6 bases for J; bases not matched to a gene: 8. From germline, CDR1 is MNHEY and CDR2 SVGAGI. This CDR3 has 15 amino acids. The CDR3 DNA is TGTGCCAGCAGTTACCTCCCACAGGGGGTATCTGAAGCTTTCTTT. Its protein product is CASSYLPQGVSEAFF.

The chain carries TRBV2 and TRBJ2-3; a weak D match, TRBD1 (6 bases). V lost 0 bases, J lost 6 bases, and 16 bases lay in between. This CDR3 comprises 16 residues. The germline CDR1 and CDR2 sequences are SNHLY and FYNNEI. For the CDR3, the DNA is TGTGCCAGCAGTGAAGCGGAGGTGGGGGCTAGGGATACGCAGTATTTT. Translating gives CASSEAEVGARDTQYF.

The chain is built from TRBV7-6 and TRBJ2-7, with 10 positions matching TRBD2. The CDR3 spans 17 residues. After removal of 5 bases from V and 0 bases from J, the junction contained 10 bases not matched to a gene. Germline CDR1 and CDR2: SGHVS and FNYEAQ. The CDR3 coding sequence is TGTGCCAGCAGCCAGGGGCTAGCGGGAGCGAGCTCCTACGAGCAGTACTTC. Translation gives CASSQGLAGASSYEQYF.

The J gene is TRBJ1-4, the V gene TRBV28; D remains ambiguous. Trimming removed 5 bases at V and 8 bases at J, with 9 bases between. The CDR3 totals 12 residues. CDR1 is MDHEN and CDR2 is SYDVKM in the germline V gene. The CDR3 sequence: CASSPPREKLFF. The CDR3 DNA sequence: TGTGCCAGCAGTCCCCCCAGGGAAAAACTGTTTTTT. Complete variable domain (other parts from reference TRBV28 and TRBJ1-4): DVKVTQSSRYLVKRTGEKVFLECVQDMDHENMFWYRQDPGLGLRLIYFSYDVKMKEKGDIPEGYSVSREKKERFSLILESASTNQTSMYLCASSPPREKLFFGSGTQLSVL.

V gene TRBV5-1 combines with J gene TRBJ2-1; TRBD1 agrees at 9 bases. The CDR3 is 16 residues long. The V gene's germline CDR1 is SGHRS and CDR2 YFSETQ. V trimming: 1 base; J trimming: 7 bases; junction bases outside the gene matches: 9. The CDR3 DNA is TGCGCCAGCAGCTTGTGGACAGGGGTGAGTGGGAATGAGCAGTTCTTC. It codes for CASSLWTGVSGNEQFF.

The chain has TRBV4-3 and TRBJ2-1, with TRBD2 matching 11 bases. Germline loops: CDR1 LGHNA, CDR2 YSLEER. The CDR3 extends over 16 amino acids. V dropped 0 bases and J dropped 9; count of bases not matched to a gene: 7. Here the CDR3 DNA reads TGCGCCAGCAGCCAAGATCCGGGGACTAGCGGAATTGAGCAGTTCTTC. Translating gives CASSQDPGTSGIEQFF.

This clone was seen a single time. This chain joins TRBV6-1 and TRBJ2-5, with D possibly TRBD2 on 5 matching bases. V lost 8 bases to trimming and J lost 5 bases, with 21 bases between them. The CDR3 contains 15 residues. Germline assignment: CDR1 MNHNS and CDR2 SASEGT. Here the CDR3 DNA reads TGTGCCAGCTCCTACGAACTAGGGTCCCCGGAGACCCAGTACTTC. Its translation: CASSYELGSPETQYF.

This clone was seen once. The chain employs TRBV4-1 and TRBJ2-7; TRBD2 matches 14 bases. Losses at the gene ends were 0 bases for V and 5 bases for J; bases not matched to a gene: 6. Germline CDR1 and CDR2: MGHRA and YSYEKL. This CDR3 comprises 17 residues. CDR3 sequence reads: CASSQERGLAGEDEQYF. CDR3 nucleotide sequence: TGCGCCAGCAGCCAAGAAAGGGGACTAGCGGGAGAAGACGAGCAGTACTTC.

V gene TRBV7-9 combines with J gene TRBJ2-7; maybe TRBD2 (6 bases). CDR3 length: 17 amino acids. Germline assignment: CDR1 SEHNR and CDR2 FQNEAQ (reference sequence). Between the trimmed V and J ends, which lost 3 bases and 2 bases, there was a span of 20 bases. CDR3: CASSFTDNQRVPYEQYF. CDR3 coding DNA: TGTGCCAGCAGCTTCACCGATAACCAGCGGGTCCCCTACGAGCAGTACTTC.